This T cell receptor beta chain emerged from a study of T cells in Graves' hyperthyroidism and ophthalmopathy. The study's findings and limits: Most expanded thyroid clonotypes above 0.001 recurred in blood.

Turning to this clonotype: The target antigen is unknown.

Using RNA transcripts as the source, TCR beta CDR3 regions were amplified. First-round RT-PCR targeting the TCR CDR3 was performed with the HTBI primer set. In TCRdb, the multiplex PCR reads were re-called with MiXCR into one record per CDR3 protein. Of under 70,000 distinct CDR3 sequences detected, under 70% appear once; the ten largest clones hold 2.5% to 4%. V lost 6 bases and J 4 bases, leaving 18 bases between the germline ends. This CDR3 is built from 15 residues. What was sequenced was blood. The genes are TRBV12-3 or TRBV12-4 and TRBJ1-2, with a possible D match to TRBD1 (5 bases). This receptor was obtained from a woman in her fifties or sixties with Graves' ophthalmopathy. The CDR3 bases are TGTGCCAGCAGCCCGGGACTAGGGAACGGCTATGGCTACACCTTC. This gives the protein CASSPGLGNGYGYTF.